The 8 T cell receptor beta chains reported below all come from one sample, sequenced in a study of regulatory T cells in long-lasting Graves disease (dated by TCRdb to the early 2020s). Receptor libraries were prepared by multiplex PCR. Instrument used: Illumina HiSeq 4000. CDR3 regions were amplified by Arm-PCR with iRepertoire HTBI primers to construct TCR beta libraries. In TCRdb, the public reads were trimmed at Q25 with fastp and aligned with MiXCR, with productive beta chains retained. Each record represents a unique CDR3 protein, reported with the most common genes and DNA among its rows. The sample profile shows almost 450,000 distinct CDR3 sequences; 16% of them were found once. Around a tenth of the sample is held by the ten biggest clonotypes. This specimen's time point label, per the study, means: newly diagnosed GD, antithyroid drugs for less than 3 months. For both TCR sequencing and RNA sequencing, RNA was extracted from PBMCs using TRIzol.

These data also formed part of another study, on T cells in Graves' hyperthyroidism and ophthalmopathy.

This specimen was peripheral blood mononuclear cells (PBMCs), taken at new diagnosis, from a patient treated with antithyroid drugs. The receptors stem from a woman in her 30s with Graves disease. Donor details come from another sample of the same person, matched by shared clones.

This clonotype was detected many times. The rearrangement joins TRBV13 to TRBJ2-3; D ambiguous. V dropped 6 bases and J dropped 6 bases, with 4 bases sitting between them. The CDR3 length is 10 residues. The germline V gene has CDR1 PRHDT and CDR2 FYEKMQ (reference sequence). The chain's CDR3 is CASRRDTQYF. CDR3 in DNA: TGTGCCAGCAGAAGGGATACGCAGTATTTT.

In this sample, this clonotype turned up many times. The CDR3 loop reads CASSFEWAGGLQLVKNIQYF. The CDR3 nucleotides read TGTGCCAGCAGTTTCGAATGGGCGGGAGGGCTTCAACTAGTCAAAAACATTCAGTACTTC. This sequence joins TRBV28 and TRBJ2-4; 9 nucleotides agree with TRBD2. J gave up 3 bases and V 3 bases, and 18 bases lay outside the gene matches. CDR1 is MDHEN and CDR2 is SYDVKM in the germline V gene. CDR3 length: 20 amino acids.

Ten or more counts support this clonotype. The chain couples TRBV18 to TRBJ1-1, with D maybe TRBD1 (6 bases). The CDR3 has 13 residues. Germline V CDR1 and CDR2: KGHSH, LQKENI. V gave up 4 bases and J gave up 5 bases, with 11 bases separating them. This CDR3 reads CASSRDMGTEAFF. As DNA, the CDR3 is TGTGCCAGCTCACGGGACATGGGAACTGAAGCTTTCTTT.

The V gene is TRBV24-1, the J gene TRBJ1-5; D not resolved. Germline V gives CDR1 KGHDR, CDR2 SFDVKD. There are 12 residues in the CDR3. The V gene lost 3 bases and the J gene lost 7 bases, with 6 bases spanning the gap. In DNA, the CDR3 is TGTGCCACCAGTGATGACGGGCAGCCCCAGCATTTT. Its translation is CATSDDGQPQHF.

This clonotype was seen repeatedly, ten times or more. The V gene is TRBV28, the J gene TRBJ2-7; the match to TRBD1 covers 8 bases. The V and J ends lost 9 bases and 4 bases, in that order; junction bases with no gene match: 8. Germline V lookup: CDR1 MDHEN, CDR2 SYDVKM. The CDR3 spans 13 residues. CDR3 in amino acids: CASTDRVRYEQYF. In DNA, the CDR3 is TGTGCCAGTACGGACAGGGTGAGGTACGAGCAGTACTTC.

This clonotype came up many times. J is TRBJ2-1 and V is TRBV27; the D gene could be TRBD1 or TRBD2 (5 bases each). From germline, CDR1 is MNHEY and CDR2 SMNVEV (reference sequence). Trimming took off 4 bases at V and 0 bases at J, with 7 bases between the two ends. CDR3 length equals 14 residues. CDR3 sequence reads: CASSSGRSYNEQFF. The CDR3 region has the DNA TGTGCCAGCAGTTCGGGGCGCTCCTACAATGAGCAGTTCTTC.

This clonotype was picked up many times. The chain links TRBV28 to TRBJ1-5; D gene unclear. Deletions cut 1 base from V and 2 bases from J, with 12 bases between. Germline CDR1 is MDHEN and CDR2 is SYDVKM. The CDR3 spans 16 residues. This chain's CDR3 is CASSLSEFWGNQPQHF. The CDR3 DNA follows: TGTGCCAGCAGTTTATCCGAGTTCTGGGGCAATCAGCCCCAGCATTTT.

The chain employs TRBV5-1 and TRBJ2-7, with D tentatively TRBD2 (6 bases). V was clipped by 0 bases and J by 6 bases, with 13 bases between them. CDR3 length: 14 amino acids. Per germline, CDR1 SGHRS and CDR2 YFSETQ. CDR3 DNA: TGCGCCAGCAGCTTGGCGGGGGAGGCGGTCGAGCAGTACTTC. Amino acid sequence: CASSLAGEAVEQYF.